This TCR beta chain was sequenced in a study of vaccination effects on CD4 cells after COVID-19. On this clone: Its target is not known.

Study observations and caveats: Long after vaccination, the clones induced by infection and by vaccine shrank markedly in size.

Viral peptide pool expansion of antigen-specific CD4+ T cells preceded sequencing in the ViraFEST assay. With roughly 9 days of culture completed, CD4+ T cells were isolated. Two-dose vaccination with either BNT162b2 or mRNA-1273 was given to the participants. Negative nucleocapsid antibody tests before and after vaccination confirmed no previous SARS-CoV-2 infection. Cultivation was performed at two million PBMC per well with around 10 IU/ml IL-2 and 9.5 to 10 ug/ml peptides added. Clones were read by immunoSEQ multiplex PCR, and TCRdb kept only the in-frame ones, dropping some. The sample lists about 31,000 clones, 80% to 85% occurring once. Trimming shortened V by 0 bases and J by 0 bases, and 14 bases separated the two germline ends. Per germline, CDR1 LNHNV and CDR2 YYDKDF (reference sequence). The CDR3 loop spans 17 amino acids.

This TCR came from a human donor who received a COVID-19 vaccine. Some clones in this sample may be carry-over from other donors' samples. The material was CD4+ T cells from PBMCs cultured with SARS-CoV-2 spike peptides, obtained after COVID-19 vaccination. V usage is TRBV15 and J usage is TRBJ1-2, with D unresolved. The CDR3 DNA reads TGTGCCACCAGCAGAGATTACTCGGGCTCTACTAACTATGGCTACACCTTC. Its translation is CATSRDYSGSTNYGYTF.